These 26 T cell receptor beta chains originate from one sample sequenced in a study of cytomegalovirus exposure and HLA in healthy donors. Assay used: immunoSEQ multiplex PCR; TCRdb lists only in-frame clones, some missing. The sample holds some 170,000 clones, approximately 86% seen once. The sequenced material came from PBMCs. Receptors were obtained from a man between 18 and 29 years old in good health and CMV-seropositive.

The genes are TRBV19 and TRBJ2-7; 9 bases fit TRBD2. Germline loops: CDR1 LNHDA, CDR2 SQIVND (reference sequence). This CDR3 comprises 14 residues. Trimming took 6 bases from V and 3 from J; bases not matched to a gene: 6. CDR3 sequence (DNA): TGTGCCAGTAGCCCGCGGGGGGGTGGCTACGAGCAGTACTTC. Its protein is CASSPRGGGYEQYF.

V is TRBV5-4 and J is TRBJ2-2, with D perhaps TRBD2 (7 bases). V was shortened by 3 bases and J by 6 bases, with 12 bases between the two germline ends. The CDR3 contains 14 residues. The V gene's germline CDR1 is SGHNT and CDR2 YYREEE (reference sequence). CDR3 region: CASSSRGGSGELFF. The CDR3 nucleotides read TGTGCCAGCAGCTCCAGGGGAGGGTCCGGGGAGCTGTTTTTT.

The chain is built from TRBV20-1 and TRBJ2-5; D is unclear. V was cut by 6 bases and J by 9 bases, with 11 bases left in between. The CDR3 totals 10 residues. Germline assignment: CDR1 DFQATT and CDR2 SNEGSKA (reference sequence). CDR3 amino acids: CSAPALSQYF. The CDR3 bases are TGCAGTGCCCCAGCGTTGTCCCAGTACTTC.

The J gene is TRBJ1-4, the V gene TRBV11-2; D is possibly TRBD1 (5 bases). Germline V gives CDR1 SGHAT, CDR2 FQNNGV. Trimming stripped 5 bases from V and 4 bases from J, with 8 bases between. This CDR3 is built from 13 residues. CDR3 nucleotides: TGTGCCAGCAGCGCTAGGGGTAATGAAAAACTGTTTTTT. Translation gives CASSARGNEKLFF.

The chain links TRBV2 to TRBJ2-1; D is unclear. V was trimmed by 10 bases and J by 6 bases, leaving 10 bases between them. Germline lookup yields CDR1 SNHLY and CDR2 FYNNEI. The CDR3 covers 11 residues. CDR3 sequence (DNA): TGTGCCACTCACTGGGCCAATGAGCAGTTCTTC. It specifies CATHWANEQFF. The variable domain in full, with the rest retrieved from reference TRBV2 and TRBJ2-1, is EPEVTQTPSHQVTQMGQEVILRCVPISNHLYFYWYRQILGQKVEFLVSFYNNEISEKSEIFDDQFSVERPDGSNFTLKIRSTKLEDSAMYFCATHWANEQFFGPGTRLTVL.

The CDR3 bases are TGTGCCAGCAGCCCCCGGGGACTAGCGAAGCAAGAGACCCAGTACTTC. This gives the protein CASSPRGLAKQETQYF. The chain employs TRBV11-2 and TRBJ2-5, with 10 bases fitting TRBD2. The CDR3 sequence is 16 residues long. The trim removed 5 bases at V and 2 bases at J, leaving 8 bases unmatched. Germline V gene data show CDR1 as SGHAT and CDR2 as FQNNGV.

The table lists this clone with a count of one. V is TRBV5-6 and J is TRBJ2-3; TRBD2 agrees at 10 bases. Germline CDR1 reads SGHDT; CDR2 reads YYEEEE. The length of the CDR3 is 15 residues. Losses at the gene ends were 2 bases for V and 1 base for J; bases not matched to a gene: 1. DNA for the CDR3: TGTGCCAGCAGCTTCGGGACTAGCGGCACAGATACGCAGTATTTT. Translated: CASSFGTSGTDTQYF.

The chain links TRBV4-2 to TRBJ1-1; D is unresolved. Looked up from germline, CDR1 is LGHNA and CDR2 is YNFKEQ. Trimming shortened V by 4 bases and J by 4 bases, and 16 bases separated the two germline ends. The CDR3 has 15 amino acids. This chain's CDR3 is CASSRTGSRGTEAFF. CDR3 bases: TGTGCCAGCAGCCGCACGGGGTCCCGGGGCACTGAAGCTTTCTTT.

This chain joins TRBV7-9 and TRBJ2-2; 9 nucleotides line up with TRBD1. The germline V gene has CDR1 SEHNR and CDR2 FQNEAQ (reference sequence). Unmatched junction bases numbered 9, after V lost 5 bases and J lost 2 bases. The CDR3 length is 17 residues. Here the CDR3 DNA reads TGTGCCAGCAGCCGTTCGGCGGGACAGGGTAACACCGGGGAGCTGTTTTTT. Translating gives CASSRSAGQGNTGELFF.

The chain is built from TRBV5-1 and TRBJ2-7; TRBD1 is a possible D gene (5 bases). CDR1 is SGHRS, CDR2 YFSETQ, per germline. The germline V and J ends were trimmed by 4 bases and 1 base, with 15 bases remaining between them. The CDR3 extends over 15 amino acids. CDR3 region: CASSAPGKVSYEQYF. The DNA for the CDR3 is TGCGCCAGCAGCGCTCCAGGGAAAGTATCCTACGAGCAGTACTTC. The whole variable domain, remainder taken from reference TRBV5-1 and TRBJ2-7, is KAGVTQTPRYLIKTRGQQVTLSCSPISGHRSVSWYQQTPGQGLQFLFEYFSETQRNKGNFPGRFSGRQFSNSRSEMNVSTLELGDSALYLCASSAPGKVSYEQYFGPGTRLTVT.

The table lists this clone with a count of one. This rearrangement joins TRBV7-8 to TRBJ1-2, with a weak D call TRBD1 (5 bases). The CDR3 runs 16 residues. V was shortened by 5 bases and J by 4 bases, with 20 bases between the two germline ends. Germline values: CDR1 SGHVS, CDR2 FQNEAQ. The CDR3 DNA is TGTGCCAGCAGCCCAGGACACCCCAGGGATGGCTATGGCTACACCTTC. This gives the protein CASSPGHPRDGYGYTF.

This chain links TRBV2 with TRBJ2-7; 11 bases match TRBD2. Per germline, CDR1 SNHLY and CDR2 FYNNEI. V lost 8 bases to trimming and J lost 6 bases; unmatched junction nucleotides: 6. CDR3 length equals 13 residues. CDR3 protein: CASWASGRTEQYF. The CDR3 coding sequence is TGTGCCAGCTGGGCTAGCGGGAGGACCGAGCAGTACTTC.

The J gene is TRBJ1-2, the V gene TRBV4-3; tentative D call: TRBD1 (6 bases). CDR1 and CDR2 (germline): LGHNA, YSLEER. The CDR3 totals 18 residues. V was trimmed by 0 bases and J by 0 bases, leaving 17 bases between them. CDR3 sequence (DNA): TGCGCCAGCAGCCAAGATCGTACAGGGAGAGGAACTAACTATGGCTACACCTTC. Translated: CASSQDRTGRGTNYGYTF.

The chain recombines TRBV10-3 with TRBJ1-2; tentative D call: TRBD1 (6 bases). There are 13 residues in the CDR3. The V end was cut by 6 bases, the J end by 4 bases, with 12 bases between. Germline V CDR1 and CDR2: ENHRY, SYGVKD. The CDR3 loop reads CAISGQGSYGYTF. The CDR3 DNA sequence: TGTGCCATCAGCGGTCAGGGGAGCTATGGCTACACCTTC.

The V and J genes are TRBV7-9 and TRBJ2-4; 7 nucleotides agree with TRBD1. This CDR3 region has 18 residues. V lost 5 bases, J lost 0 bases, and 13 bases stayed unmatched. Germline V gene data show CDR1 as SEHNR and CDR2 as FQNEAQ (reference sequence). The CDR3 loop reads CASSHGQVQTLAKNIQYF. The CDR3 coding sequence is TGTGCCAGCAGCCACGGACAGGTTCAAACGCTAGCCAAAAACATTCAGTACTTC.

This chain links TRBV5-8 with TRBJ2-1; TRBD2 might be the D (6 bases). The V end was cut by 2 bases, the J end by 4 bases, with 10 bases between. There are 14 residues in the CDR3. The germline V gene has CDR1 SGHTS and CDR2 YDEGEE. The CDR3 DNA follows: TGTGCCAGCAGCTTTAGGGCGGGGTACAATGAGCAGTTCTTC. It translates to CASSFRAGYNEQFF.

This clone was recorded once. The chain employs TRBV28 and TRBJ2-7; TRBD2 aligns across 9 bases. V lost 6 bases, J lost 0 bases, and 12 bases stayed unmatched. CDR1 and CDR2 from the germline V gene are MDHEN and SYDVKM. The CDR3 spans 17 residues. The DNA for the CDR3 is TGTGCCAGCAGACCTCTGAGGACTAGCGCGATCTCCTACGAGCAGTACTTC. Encoded protein: CASRPLRTSAISYEQYF.

The chain employs TRBV5-1 and TRBJ2-2; 7 bases are a match to TRBD1. The V segment lost 5 bases and the J segment 3 bases; nucleotides outside the gene matches: 10. This CDR3 spans 16 amino acids. Per germline, CDR1 SGHRS and CDR2 YFSETQ. The CDR3 is CASSRQGTSDTGELFF. The CDR3 DNA reads TGCGCCAGCAGTCGACAGGGCACCTCAGACACCGGGGAGCTGTTTTTT.

V is TRBV11-2 and J is TRBJ1-4; tentative D call: TRBD1 (6 bases). Germline CDR1 and CDR2: SGHAT and FQNNGV. CDR3 size: 14 residues. V was trimmed by 2 bases and J by 8 bases, leaving 12 bases between them. CDR3 DNA sequence: TGTGCCAGCAGCTTATTGGGGGCTGGAGAAAAACTGTTTTTT. Its protein product is CASSLLGAGEKLFF.

The gene calls are TRBV28 and TRBJ2-3; 9 nucleotides align to TRBD1. The CDR3 contains 16 residues. CDR1 is MDHEN, CDR2 SYDVKM, per germline. Trimming removed 6 bases from V and 0 bases from J; junction bases left unmatched: 7. CDR3 sequence: CASSWGDRVSTDTQYF. For the CDR3, the DNA is TGTGCCAGCAGCTGGGGGGACAGGGTTAGCACAGATACGCAGTATTTT.

V and J are TRBV7-2 and TRBJ2-1; D possibly corresponds to TRBD2 (6 bases). This CDR3 contains 17 residues. Germline CDR1 reads SGHTA; CDR2 reads FQGNSA. V was cut by 0 bases and J by 7 bases, with 19 bases left in between. The CDR3 DNA follows: TGTGCCAGCAGCTTAGCGCGGGGCGTGCCATTGGAAAATGAGCAGTTCTTC. This encodes CASSLARGVPLENEQFF.

V gene TRBV6-1 combines with J gene TRBJ2-2, with a possible D match to TRBD2 (6 bases). V lost 4 bases and J lost 4, with 16 bases in between. The CDR3 length is 16 residues. CDR1 and CDR2 from the germline V gene are MNHNS and SASEGT. The CDR3 DNA is TGTGCCAGCAGTGCCCAAGGAGGGGTAGGCACCGGGGAGCTGTTTTTT. Residues: CASSAQGGVGTGELFF.

The gene calls are TRBV28 and TRBJ1-4; D gene ambiguous. The CDR3 has 13 amino acids. Per the germline V gene, CDR1 is MDHEN and CDR2 is SYDVKM. With 7 bases removed from V and 8 bases from J, the gap between germline ends came to 14 bases. As DNA, the CDR3 is TGTGCCAGCACCTCAGAGGGATGGGAAAAACTGTTTTTT. It encodes CASTSEGWEKLFF.

V gene TRBV27 combines with J gene TRBJ1-4; 9 positions agree with TRBD1. This CDR3 is built from 16 residues. After removal of 5 bases from V and 5 bases from J, the junction contained 9 bases not matched to a gene. The germline V gene has CDR1 MNHEY and CDR2 SMNVEV (reference sequence). The chain's CDR3 is CASSRPQGAVNEKLFF. CDR3 nucleotide sequence: TGTGCCAGCAGTCGCCCACAGGGGGCCGTCAATGAAAAACTGTTTTTT.

To note about this clone: In the same sample, other DNA sequences code for this CDR3. The J gene is TRBJ2-7, the V gene TRBV9; perhaps TRBD1 as D (6 bases). Looked up from germline, CDR1 is SGDLS and CDR2 is YYNGEE. V gave up 1 base and J gave up 0 bases, with 8 bases separating them. This CDR3 has 14 amino acids. DNA of the CDR3: TGTGCCAGCAGCGTAACAGGGAGCTCCTACGAGCAGTACTTC. Translated: CASSVTGSSYEQYF.

In its sample, this clone was seen once. This sequence joins TRBV7-2 and TRBJ1-2; 9 bases match TRBD1. CDR1 is SGHTA, CDR2 FQGNSA, per germline. The V and J ends lost 4 bases and 3 bases, in that order; junction bases with no gene match: 3. The length of the CDR3 is 14 residues. DNA for the CDR3: TGTGCCAGCAGCTCCACAGGGGGCGACTATGGCTACACCTTC. It encodes CASSSTGGDYGYTF.